This TCR beta chain is drawn from a study of tumor and adjacent non-tumor tissue in lung cancer. The template was RNA from unsorted bulk tissue. The normal lung tissue was taken more than 3 cm from the tumor edge. The library came from three nested PCR rounds adapted from ARM-PCR protocols. Using its own MiXCR run on the multiplex PCR reads, TCRdb lists one record per CDR3 protein. The sample yields 90,000 to 100,000 distinct CDR3 sequences, about 80% seen once. The V end was cut by 8 bases, the J end by 1 base, with 12 bases between. The CDR3 has 14 residues. Germline V lookup: CDR1 SEHNR, CDR2 FQNEAQ (reference sequence).

The chain is built from TRBV7-9 and TRBJ1-5, with TRBD1 as a possible D gene (5 bases). What was sequenced was distant non-tumor lung tissue. The sequence was obtained from a man in his sixties with small cell lung cancer. The chain's CDR3 is CASGRQRSNQPQHF. The CDR3 coding sequence is TGTGCCAGCGGCCGACAGCGCAGCAATCAGCCCCAGCATTTT. Combining the CDR3 with reference TRBV7-9 and TRBJ1-5 gives the whole variable domain DTGVSQNPRHKITKRGQNVTFRCDPISEHNRLYWYRQTLGQGPEFLTYFQNEAQLEKSRLLSDRFSAERPKGSFSTLEIQRTEQGDSAMYLCASGRQRSNQPQHFGDGTRLSIL.